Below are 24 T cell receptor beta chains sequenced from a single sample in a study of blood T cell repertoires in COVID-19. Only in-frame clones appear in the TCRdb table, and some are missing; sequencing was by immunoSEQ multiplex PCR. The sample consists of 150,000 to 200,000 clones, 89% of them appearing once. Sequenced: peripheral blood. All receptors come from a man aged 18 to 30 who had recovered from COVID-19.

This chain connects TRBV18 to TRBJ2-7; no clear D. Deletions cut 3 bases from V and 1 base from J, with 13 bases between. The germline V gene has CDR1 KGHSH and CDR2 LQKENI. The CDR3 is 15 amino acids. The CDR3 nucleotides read TGTGCCAGCTCACCCTCTGAGTTATCTTCCTACGAGCAGTACTTC. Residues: CASSPSELSSYEQYF.

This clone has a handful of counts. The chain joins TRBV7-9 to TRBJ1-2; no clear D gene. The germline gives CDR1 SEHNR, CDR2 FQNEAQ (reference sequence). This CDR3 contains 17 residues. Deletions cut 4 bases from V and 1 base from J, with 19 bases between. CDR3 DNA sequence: TGTGCCAGCAGCTCCCAGAGGGCAGGCGCCTTTAACTATGGCTACACCTTC. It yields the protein CASSSQRAGAFNYGYTF.

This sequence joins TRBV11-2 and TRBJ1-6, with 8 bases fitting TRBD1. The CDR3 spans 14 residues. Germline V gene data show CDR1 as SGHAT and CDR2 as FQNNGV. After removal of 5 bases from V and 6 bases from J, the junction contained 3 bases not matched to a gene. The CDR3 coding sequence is TGTGCCAGCAGCGCCGGACAGGGTAATTCACCCCTCCACTTT. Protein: CASSAGQGNSPLHF.

Written as DNA, the CDR3 is TGTGCCAGCAGTGAGGGAGGGCCGCGAGAGCAGTACTTC. It yields the protein CASSEGGPREQYF. This chain uses TRBV12-3 or TRBV12-4 with TRBJ2-7, with 7 bases identical to TRBD2. V dropped 5 bases and J dropped 7; count of bases not matched to a gene: 8. This CDR3 is 13 amino acids long.

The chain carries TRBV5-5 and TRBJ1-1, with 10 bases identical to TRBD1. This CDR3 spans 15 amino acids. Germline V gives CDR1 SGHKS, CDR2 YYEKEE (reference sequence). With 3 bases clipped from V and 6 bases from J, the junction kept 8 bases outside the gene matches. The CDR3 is CASSWPGTGVPEAFF. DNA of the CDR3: TGTGCCAGCAGCTGGCCCGGGACAGGGGTGCCTGAAGCTTTCTTT.

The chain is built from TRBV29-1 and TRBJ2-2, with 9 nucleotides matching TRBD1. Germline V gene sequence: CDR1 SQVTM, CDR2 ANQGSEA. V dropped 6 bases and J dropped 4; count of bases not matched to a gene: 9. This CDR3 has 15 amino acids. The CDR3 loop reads CSVGTGTSGTGELFF. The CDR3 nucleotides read TGCAGCGTAGGGACAGGGACCTCAGGCACCGGGGAGCTGTTTTTT.

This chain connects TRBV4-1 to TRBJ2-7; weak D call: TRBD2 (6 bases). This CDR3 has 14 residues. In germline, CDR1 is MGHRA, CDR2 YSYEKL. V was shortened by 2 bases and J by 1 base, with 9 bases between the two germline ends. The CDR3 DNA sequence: TGCGCCAGCAGCCAAACGGACTATTCCTACGAGCAGTACTTC. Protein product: CASSQTDYSYEQYF.

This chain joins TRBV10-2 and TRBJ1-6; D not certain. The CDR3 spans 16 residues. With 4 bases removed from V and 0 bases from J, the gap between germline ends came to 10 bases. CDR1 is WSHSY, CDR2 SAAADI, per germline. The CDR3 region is CASSGLPSSYNSPLHF. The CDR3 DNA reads TGCGCCAGCAGTGGACTGCCGAGCTCCTATAATTCACCCCTCCACTTT.

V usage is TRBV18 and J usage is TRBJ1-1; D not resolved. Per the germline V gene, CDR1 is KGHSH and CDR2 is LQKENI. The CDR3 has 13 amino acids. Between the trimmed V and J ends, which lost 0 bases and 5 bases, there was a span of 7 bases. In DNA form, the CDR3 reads TGTGCCAGCTCACCACCGACGGGGACTGAAGCTTTCTTT. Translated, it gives CASSPPTGTEAFF.

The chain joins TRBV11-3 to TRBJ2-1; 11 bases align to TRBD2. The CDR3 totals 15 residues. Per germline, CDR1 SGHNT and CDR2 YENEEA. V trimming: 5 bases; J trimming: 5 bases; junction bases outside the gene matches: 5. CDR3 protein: CASSTGLAGNNEQFF. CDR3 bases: TGTGCCAGCAGCACCGGACTAGCGGGTAACAATGAGCAGTTCTTC.

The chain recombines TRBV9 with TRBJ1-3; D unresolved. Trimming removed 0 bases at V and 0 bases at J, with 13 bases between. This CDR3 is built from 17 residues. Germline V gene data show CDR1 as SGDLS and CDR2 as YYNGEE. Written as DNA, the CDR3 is TGTGCCAGCAGCGTAGCTTCGGGGTCCAACTCTGGAAACACCATATATTTT. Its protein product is CASSVASGSNSGNTIYF.

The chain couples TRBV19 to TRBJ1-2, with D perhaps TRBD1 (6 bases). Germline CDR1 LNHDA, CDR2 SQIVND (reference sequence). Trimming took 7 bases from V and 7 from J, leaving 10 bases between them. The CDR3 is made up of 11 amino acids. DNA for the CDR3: TGTGCCAGTACAGCAGGGGCTGGCTACACCTTC. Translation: CASTAGAGYTF.

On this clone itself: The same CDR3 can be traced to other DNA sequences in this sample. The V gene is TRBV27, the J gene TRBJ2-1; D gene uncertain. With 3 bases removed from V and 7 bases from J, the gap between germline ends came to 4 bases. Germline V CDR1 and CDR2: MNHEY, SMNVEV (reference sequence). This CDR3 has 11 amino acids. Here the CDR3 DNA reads TGTGCCAGCAGTTTCAGTAATGAGCAGTTCTTC. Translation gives CASSFSNEQFF.

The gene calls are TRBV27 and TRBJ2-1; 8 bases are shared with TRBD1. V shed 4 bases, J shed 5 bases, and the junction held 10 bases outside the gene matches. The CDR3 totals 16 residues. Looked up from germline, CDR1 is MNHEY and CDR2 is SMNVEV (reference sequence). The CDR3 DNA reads TGTGCCAGCAGTTGGGGATCCGGGACAGGTCACAATGAGCAGTTCTTC. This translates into CASSWGSGTGHNEQFF.

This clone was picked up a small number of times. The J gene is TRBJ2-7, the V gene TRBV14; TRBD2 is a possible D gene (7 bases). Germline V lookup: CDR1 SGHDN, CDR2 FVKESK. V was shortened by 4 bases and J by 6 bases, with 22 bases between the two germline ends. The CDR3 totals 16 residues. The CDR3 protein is CASSLIKGGGTGEQYF. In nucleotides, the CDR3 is TGTGCCAGCAGCCTCATAAAGGGGGGGGGAACTGGCGAGCAGTACTTC.

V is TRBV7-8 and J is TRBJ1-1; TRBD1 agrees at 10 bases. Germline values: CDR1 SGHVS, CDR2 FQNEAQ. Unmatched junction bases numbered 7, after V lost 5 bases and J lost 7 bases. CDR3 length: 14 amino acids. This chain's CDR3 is CASSEGGTGVEAFF. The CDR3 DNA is TGTGCCAGCAGCGAAGGGGGGACAGGGGTTGAAGCTTTCTTT.

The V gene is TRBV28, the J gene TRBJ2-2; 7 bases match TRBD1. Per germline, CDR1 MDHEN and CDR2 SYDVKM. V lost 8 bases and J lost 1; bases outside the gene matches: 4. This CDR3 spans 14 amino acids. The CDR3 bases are TGTGCCAGCCGACAGGGAAGGAACACCGGGGAGCTGTTTTTT. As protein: CASRQGRNTGELFF.

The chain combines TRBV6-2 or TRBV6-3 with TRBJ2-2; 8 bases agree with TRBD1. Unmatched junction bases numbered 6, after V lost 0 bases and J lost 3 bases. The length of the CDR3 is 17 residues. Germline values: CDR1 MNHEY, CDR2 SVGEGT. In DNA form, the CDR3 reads TGTGCCAGCAGTTACTCGAGCAGGGGGCTGTACACCGGGGAGCTGTTTTTT. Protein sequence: CASSYSSRGLYTGELFF.

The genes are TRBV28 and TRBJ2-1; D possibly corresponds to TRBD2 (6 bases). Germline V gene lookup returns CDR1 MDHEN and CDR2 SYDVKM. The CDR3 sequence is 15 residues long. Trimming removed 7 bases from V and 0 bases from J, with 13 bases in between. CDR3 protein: CASNFLASSYNEQFF. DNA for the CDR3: TGTGCCAGCAACTTCCTAGCGAGCTCCTACAATGAGCAGTTCTTC.

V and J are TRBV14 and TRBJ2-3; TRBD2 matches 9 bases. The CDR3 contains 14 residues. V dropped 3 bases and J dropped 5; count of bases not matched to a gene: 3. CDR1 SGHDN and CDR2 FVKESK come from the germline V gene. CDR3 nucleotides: TGTGCCAGCAGCCAGCGGGAGGGCCGAGATACGCAGTATTTT. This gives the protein CASSQREGRDTQYF. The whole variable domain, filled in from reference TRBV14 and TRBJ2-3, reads EAGVTQFPSHSVIEKGQTVTLRCDPISGHDNLYWYRRVMGKEIKFLLHFVKESKQDESGMPNNRFLAERTGGTYSTLKVQPAELEDSGVYFCASSQREGRDTQYFGPGTRLTVL.

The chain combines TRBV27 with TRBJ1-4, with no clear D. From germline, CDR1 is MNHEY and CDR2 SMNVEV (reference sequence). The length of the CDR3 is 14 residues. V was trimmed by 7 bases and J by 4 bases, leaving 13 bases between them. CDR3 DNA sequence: TGTGCCAGCAAGACCCTTCGGGGTAATGAAAAACTGTTTTTT. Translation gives CASKTLRGNEKLFF.

The CDR3 here is CATSAELAGGWAQYF. CDR3 sequence (DNA): TGTGCCACCAGTGCCGAACTAGCGGGAGGGTGGGCGCAGTATTTT. The rearrangement uses TRBV24-1 and TRBJ2-3; 13 bases map to TRBD2. Per the germline V gene, CDR1 is KGHDR and CDR2 is SFDVKD. The length of the CDR3 is 15 residues. V shed 5 bases and J 10 bases; nucleotides not matched to a gene: 8.

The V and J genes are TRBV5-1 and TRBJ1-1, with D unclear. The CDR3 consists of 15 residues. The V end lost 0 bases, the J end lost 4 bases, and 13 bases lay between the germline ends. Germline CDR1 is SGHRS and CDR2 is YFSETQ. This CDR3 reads CASSLEAGVFTEAFF. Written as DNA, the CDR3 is TGCGCCAGCAGCTTGGAGGCCGGGGTGTTCACTGAAGCTTTCTTT.

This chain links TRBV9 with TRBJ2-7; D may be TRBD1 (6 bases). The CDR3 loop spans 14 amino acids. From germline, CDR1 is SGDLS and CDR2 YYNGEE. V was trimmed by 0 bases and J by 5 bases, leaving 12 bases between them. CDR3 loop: CASSVENRVDEQYF. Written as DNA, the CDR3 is TGTGCCAGCAGCGTAGAGAACAGGGTGGACGAGCAGTACTTC.